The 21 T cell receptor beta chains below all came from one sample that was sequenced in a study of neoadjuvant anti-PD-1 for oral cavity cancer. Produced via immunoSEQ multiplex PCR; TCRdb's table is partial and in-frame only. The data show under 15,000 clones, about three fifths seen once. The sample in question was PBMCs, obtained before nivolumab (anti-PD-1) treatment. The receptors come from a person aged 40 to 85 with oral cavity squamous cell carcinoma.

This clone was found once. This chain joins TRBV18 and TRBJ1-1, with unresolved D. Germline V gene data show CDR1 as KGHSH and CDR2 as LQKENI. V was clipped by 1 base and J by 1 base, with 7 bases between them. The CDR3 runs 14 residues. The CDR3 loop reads CASSPRAGNTEAFF. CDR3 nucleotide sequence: TGTGCCAGCTCACCACGGGCAGGGAACACTGAAGCTTTCTTT.

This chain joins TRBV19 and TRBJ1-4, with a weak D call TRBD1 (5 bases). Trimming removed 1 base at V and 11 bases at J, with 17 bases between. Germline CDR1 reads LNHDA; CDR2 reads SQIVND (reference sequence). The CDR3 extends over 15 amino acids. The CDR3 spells CASSIGGISVEKLFF. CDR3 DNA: TGTGCCAGTAGTATAGGGGGCATCAGCGTAGAGAAACTGTTTTTT. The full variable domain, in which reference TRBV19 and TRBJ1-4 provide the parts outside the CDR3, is DGGITQSPKYLFRKEGQNVTLSCEQNLNHDAMYWYRQDPGQGLRLIYYSQIVNDFQKGDIAEGYSVSREKKESFPLTVTSAQKNPTAFYLCASSIGGISVEKLFFGSGTQLSVL.

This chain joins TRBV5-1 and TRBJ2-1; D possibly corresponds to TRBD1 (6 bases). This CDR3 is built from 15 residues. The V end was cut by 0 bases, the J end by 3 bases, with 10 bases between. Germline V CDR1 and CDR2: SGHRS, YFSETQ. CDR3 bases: TGCGCCAGCAGCTTGGCAGGGGACATCTACAATGAGCAGTTCTTC. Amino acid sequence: CASSLAGDIYNEQFF.

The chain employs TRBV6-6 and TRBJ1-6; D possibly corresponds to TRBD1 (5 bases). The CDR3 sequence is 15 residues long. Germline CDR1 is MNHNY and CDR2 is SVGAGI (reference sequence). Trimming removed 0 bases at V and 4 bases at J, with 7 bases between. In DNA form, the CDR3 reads TGTGCCAGCAGTTACTCCACAGGATATAATTCACCCCTCCACTTT. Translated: CASSYSTGYNSPLHF.

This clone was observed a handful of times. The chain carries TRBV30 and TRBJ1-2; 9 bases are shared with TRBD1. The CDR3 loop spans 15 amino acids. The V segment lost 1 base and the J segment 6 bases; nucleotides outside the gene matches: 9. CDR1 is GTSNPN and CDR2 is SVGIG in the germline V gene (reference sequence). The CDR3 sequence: CAWSARTGTGNGYTF. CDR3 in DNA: TGTGCCTGGAGTGCTAGGACGGGGACAGGGAATGGCTACACCTTC. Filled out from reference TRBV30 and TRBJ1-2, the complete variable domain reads SQTIHQWPATLVQPVGSPLSLECTVEGTSNPNLYWYRQAAGRGLQLLFYSVGIGQISSEVPQNLSASRPQDRQFILSSKKLLLSDSGFYLCAWSARTGTGNGYTFGSGTRLTVV.

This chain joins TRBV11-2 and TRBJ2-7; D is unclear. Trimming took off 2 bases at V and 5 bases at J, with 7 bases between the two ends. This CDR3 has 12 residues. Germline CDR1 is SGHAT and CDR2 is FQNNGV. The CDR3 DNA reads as TGTGCCAGCAGCTTACTCTGGGACGAGCAGTACTTC. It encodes CASSLLWDEQYF.

The DNA for the CDR3 is TGCGCCAGCAGCTTGGGTGGACACAATGAAAAACTGTTTTTT. Translated: CASSLGGHNEKLFF. The chain has TRBV5-1 and TRBJ1-4; weak D call: TRBD1 (5 bases). There are 14 residues in the CDR3. V was clipped by 0 bases and J by 5 bases, with 8 bases between them. CDR1 and CDR2 (germline): SGHRS, YFSETQ.

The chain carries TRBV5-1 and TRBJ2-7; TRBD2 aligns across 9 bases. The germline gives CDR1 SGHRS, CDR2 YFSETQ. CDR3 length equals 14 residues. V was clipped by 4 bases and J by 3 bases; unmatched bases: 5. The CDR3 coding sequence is TGCGCCAGCAGCCCCCGACTAGCGGTCTACGAGCAGTACTTC. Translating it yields CASSPRLAVYEQYF.

Here the CDR3 reads CASSESRRGTEAFF. The CDR3 region has the DNA TGCGCCAGCAGTGAGTCGAGGAGGGGCACTGAAGCTTTCTTT. The chain recombines TRBV10-2 with TRBJ1-1, with D tentatively TRBD1 (5 bases). Germline loops: CDR1 WSHSY, CDR2 SAAADI. V was shortened by 0 bases and J by 4 bases, with 9 bases between the two germline ends. The CDR3 extends over 14 amino acids.

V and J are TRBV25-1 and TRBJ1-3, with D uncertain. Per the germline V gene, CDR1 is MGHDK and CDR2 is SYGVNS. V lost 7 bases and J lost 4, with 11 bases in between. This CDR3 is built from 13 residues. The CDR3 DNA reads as TGTGCCAGCAAAGCTAACGCCGGAAACACCATATATTTT. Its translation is CASKANAGNTIYF.

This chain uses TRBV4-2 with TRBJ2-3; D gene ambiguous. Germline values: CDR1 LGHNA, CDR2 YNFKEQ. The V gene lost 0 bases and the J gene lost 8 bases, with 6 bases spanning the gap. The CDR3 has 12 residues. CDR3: CASSQDKGTQYF. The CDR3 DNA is TGTGCCAGCAGCCAAGATAAAGGTACGCAGTATTTT.

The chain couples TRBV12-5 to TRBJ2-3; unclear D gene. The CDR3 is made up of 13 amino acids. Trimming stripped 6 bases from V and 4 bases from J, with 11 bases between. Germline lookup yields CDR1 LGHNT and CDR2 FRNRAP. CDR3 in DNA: TGTGCTAGTGGCCCCCTCCAAGCAGATACGCAGTATTTT. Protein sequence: CASGPLQADTQYF. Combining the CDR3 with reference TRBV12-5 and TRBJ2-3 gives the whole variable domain DARVTQTPRHKVTEMGQEVTMRCQPILGHNTVFWYRQTMMQGLELLAYFRNRAPLDDSGMPKDRFSAEMPDATLATLKIQPSEPRDSAVYFCASGPLQADTQYFGPGTRLTVL.

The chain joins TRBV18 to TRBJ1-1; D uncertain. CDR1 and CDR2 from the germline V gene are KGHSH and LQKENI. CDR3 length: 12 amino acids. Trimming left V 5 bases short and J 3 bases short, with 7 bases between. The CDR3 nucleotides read TGTGCCAGCTCAATAAGGGACACTGAAGCTTTCTTT. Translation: CASSIRDTEAFF.

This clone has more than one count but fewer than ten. The CDR3 DNA follows: TGTGCCAGTAGTATTGCAGGGCTGGGACTTAGGCCCCTCACAGATACGCAGTATTTT. Translating gives CASSIAGLGLRPLTDTQYF. The gene calls are TRBV19 and TRBJ2-3, with D possibly TRBD2 on 6 matching bases. Trimming cost V 3 bases and J 2 bases, with 24 bases left between them. CDR3 size: 19 residues. Germline lookup yields CDR1 LNHDA and CDR2 SQIVND (reference sequence).

The CDR3 loop reads CSANRGTGNTIYF. In DNA form, the CDR3 reads TGCAGCGCTAACAGGGGAACTGGAAACACCATATATTTT. This rearrangement joins TRBV29-1 to TRBJ1-3; 7 bases map to TRBD1. J was trimmed by 2 bases and V by 7 bases; bases with no gene match: 5. The CDR3 runs 13 residues. Germline CDR1 reads SQVTM; CDR2 reads ANQGSEA.

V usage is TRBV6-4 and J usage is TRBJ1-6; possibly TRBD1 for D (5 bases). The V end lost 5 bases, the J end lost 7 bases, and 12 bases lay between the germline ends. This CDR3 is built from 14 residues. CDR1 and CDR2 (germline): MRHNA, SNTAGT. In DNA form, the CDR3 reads TGTGCCAGCAGTCCAACCCCAGGGAATTCACCCCTCCACTTT. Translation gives CASSPTPGNSPLHF.

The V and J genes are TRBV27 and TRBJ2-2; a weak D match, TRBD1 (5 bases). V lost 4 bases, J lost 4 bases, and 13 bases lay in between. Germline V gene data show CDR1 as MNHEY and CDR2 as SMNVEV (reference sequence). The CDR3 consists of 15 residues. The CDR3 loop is CASSSQGKGTGELFF. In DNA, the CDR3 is TGTGCCAGCAGTTCCCAGGGAAAGGGCACCGGGGAGCTGTTTTTT.

Written as DNA, the CDR3 is TGCAGCGCCATCAGGGCGGTCAATGAGCAGTTCTTC. Protein sequence: CSAIRAVNEQFF. The chain couples TRBV29-1 to TRBJ2-1, with a tentative D call TRBD1 (5 bases). The V and J ends lost 7 bases and 6 bases respectively, with 13 bases between them. CDR3 size: 12 residues. Germline assignment: CDR1 SQVTM and CDR2 ANQGSEA.

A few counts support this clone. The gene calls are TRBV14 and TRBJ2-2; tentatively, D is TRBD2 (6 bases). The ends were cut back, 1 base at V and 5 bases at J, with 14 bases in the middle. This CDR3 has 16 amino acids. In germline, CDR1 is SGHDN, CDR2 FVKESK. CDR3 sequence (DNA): TGTGCCAGCAGCCAAGTACCCCTAGCGAGGACCGGGGAGCTGTTTTTT. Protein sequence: CASSQVPLARTGELFF.

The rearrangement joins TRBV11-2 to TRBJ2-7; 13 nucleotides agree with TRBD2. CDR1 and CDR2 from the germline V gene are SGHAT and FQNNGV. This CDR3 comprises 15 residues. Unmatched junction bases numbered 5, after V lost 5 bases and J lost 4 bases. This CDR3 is CASSLLLAGGYEQYF. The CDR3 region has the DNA TGTGCCAGCAGCCTGTTACTAGCGGGGGGGTACGAGCAGTACTTC.

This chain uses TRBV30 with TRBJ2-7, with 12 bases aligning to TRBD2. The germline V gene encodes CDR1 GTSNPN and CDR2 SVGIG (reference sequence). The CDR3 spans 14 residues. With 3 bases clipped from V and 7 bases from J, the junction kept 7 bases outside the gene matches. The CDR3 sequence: CAWRTSGRREEQYF. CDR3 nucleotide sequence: TGTGCCTGGAGGACTAGCGGGAGAAGAGAAGAGCAGTACTTC.